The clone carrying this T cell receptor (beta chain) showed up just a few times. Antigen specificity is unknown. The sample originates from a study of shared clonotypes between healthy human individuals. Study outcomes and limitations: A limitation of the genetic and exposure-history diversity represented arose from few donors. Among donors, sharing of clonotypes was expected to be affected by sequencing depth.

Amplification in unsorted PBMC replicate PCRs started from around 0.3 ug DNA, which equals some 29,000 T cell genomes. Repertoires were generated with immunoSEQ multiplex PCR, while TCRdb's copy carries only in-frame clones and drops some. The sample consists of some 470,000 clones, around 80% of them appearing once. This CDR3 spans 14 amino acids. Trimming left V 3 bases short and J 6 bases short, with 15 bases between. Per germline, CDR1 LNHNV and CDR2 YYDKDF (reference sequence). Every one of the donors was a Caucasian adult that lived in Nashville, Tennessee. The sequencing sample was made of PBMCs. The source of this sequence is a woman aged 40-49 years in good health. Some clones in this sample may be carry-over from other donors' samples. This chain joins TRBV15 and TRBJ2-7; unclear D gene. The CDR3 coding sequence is TGTGCCACCAGCAGCGGTCGAGGAGTTCGCGAGCAGTACTTC. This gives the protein CATSSGRGVREQYF. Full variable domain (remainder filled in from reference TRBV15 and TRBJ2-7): DAMVIQNPRYQVTQFGKPVTLSCSQTLNHNVMYWYQQKSSQAPKLLFHYYDKDFNNEADTPDNFQSRRPNTSFCFLDIRSPGLGDTAMYLCATSSGRGVREQYFGPGTRLTVT.